This T cell receptor (beta chain) emerged from a study of T cell repertoires in cytomegalovirus infection. Overall study: Signatures in public TCR beta sequences pointed to both CMV infection and matching HLA type.

This CDR3 comprises 16 residues. Germline CDR1 is MNHEY and CDR2 is SMNVEV (reference sequence). The ends lost 7 bases at V and 10 bases at J; junction bases unmatched: 17. TCRdb recomputed calls from the reads with MiXCR, one row per CDR3 protein. Among roughly 800,000 distinct CDR3 sequences listed, about 29% were seen once. Study conclusions and caveats: Within the response measured ex vivo, HLA-C-restricted CMV-specific TCR beta clonotypes were dominant.

In regard to this clonotype: The target antigen is unknown.

Material: cultured CD8+ T cells from PBMCs, obtained from culture after CMV antigen stimulation. This TCR came from a human donor in good health (CMV status not recorded). Some clones in this sample may be carry-over from other donors' samples. The J gene is TRBJ2-1, the V gene TRBV27, with 9 nucleotides matching TRBD1. The CDR3 loop is CASTGGRDRVSSEQFF. The CDR3 DNA is TGTGCCAGCACCGGAGGCCGGGACAGGGTTTCAAGCGAGCAGTTCTTC.